These 15 T cell receptor beta chains were all obtained from the same sample, sequenced in a study of OX40 agonist ivuxolimab in advanced cancers. Method: immunoSEQ multiplex PCR; TCRdb's copy keeps in-frame clones and lacks some. The sample carries over 55,000 clones, around 82% recorded once. Sequencing was performed on CD4+ or CD8+ T cells sorted from blood, taken in a trial of the OX40 agonist ivuxolimab. These receptors all stem from an adult with an advanced solid tumor such as melanoma, head and neck, liver or kidney cancer.

The chain links TRBV2 to TRBJ1-2; D unresolved. The CDR3 runs 17 residues. Germline V gene lookup returns CDR1 SNHLY and CDR2 FYNNEI. Trimming took off 2 bases at V and 4 bases at J, with 20 bases between the two ends. This chain's CDR3 is CASSEPRTGTILYGYTF. CDR3 DNA: TGTGCCAGCAGTGAACCCCGGACTGGCACTATCCTCTATGGCTACACCTTC.

The chain uses TRBV2 and TRBJ1-3; D gene unclear. The CDR3 is made up of 15 amino acids. Germline V gene lookup returns CDR1 SNHLY and CDR2 FYNNEI. With 5 bases removed from V and 0 bases from J, the gap between germline ends came to 11 bases. The CDR3 coding sequence is TGTGCCAGCAGTATGAGGAGGAGCTCTGGAAACACCATATATTTT. This translates into CASSMRRSSGNTIYF.

V usage is TRBV28 and J usage is TRBJ2-3; possibly TRBD1 for D (6 bases). Germline lookup yields CDR1 MDHEN and CDR2 SYDVKM. The CDR3 length is 15 residues. V was shortened by 2 bases and J by 8 bases, with 17 bases between the two germline ends. The DNA of the CDR3 is TGTGCCAGCAGTTTAGGACAGAGGGGGTATGGTACGCAGTATTTT. The encoded protein is CASSLGQRGYGTQYF.

The chain has TRBV6-5 and TRBJ2-7; no clear D gene. The CDR3 runs to 15 residues. The germline V gene encodes CDR1 MNHEY and CDR2 SVGAGI. V lost 0 bases to trimming and J lost 1 base, with 10 bases between them. The chain's CDR3 is CASSYSIGPSYEQYF. CDR3 in DNA: TGTGCCAGCAGTTACTCGATCGGACCTTCCTACGAGCAGTACTTC.

J is TRBJ1-3 and V is TRBV5-1, with D perhaps matching TRBD1 (5 bases). The CDR3 is 14 amino acids. The germline V and J ends were trimmed by 0 bases and 4 bases, with 8 bases remaining between them. The germline CDR1 and CDR2 sequences are SGHRS and YFSETQ. As DNA, the CDR3 is TGCGCCAGCAGCTTGGCGGGGGACGGAAACACCATATATTTT. It specifies CASSLAGDGNTIYF.

This chain connects TRBV4-1 to TRBJ1-1; tentative D call: TRBD1 (6 bases). The CDR3 is 14 residues long. V lost 8 bases and J 0 bases, leaving 13 bases between the germline ends. Germline assignment: CDR1 MGHRA and CDR2 YSYEKL. The CDR3 DNA follows: TGCGCCAGCCGGAGGGGGGTGATGAACACTGAAGCTTTCTTT. Encoded protein: CASRRGVMNTEAFF.

V gene TRBV28 combines with J gene TRBJ1-4; possibly TRBD1 for D (5 bases). Germline lookup yields CDR1 MDHEN and CDR2 SYDVKM. The V end lost 5 bases, the J end lost 7 bases, and 20 bases lay between the germline ends. The CDR3 covers 16 residues. The CDR3 nucleotides are TGTGCCAGCAGTACCCTCTCGGCGGGGCTGCGTGAAAAACTGTTTTTT. Translating it yields CASSTLSAGLREKLFF. The complete variable domain, with remaining parts taken from reference TRBV28 and TRBJ1-4, reads DVKVTQSSRYLVKRTGEKVFLECVQDMDHENMFWYRQDPGLGLRLIYFSYDVKMKEKGDIPEGYSVSREKKERFSLILESASTNQTSMYLCASSTLSAGLREKLFFGSGTQLSVL.

A remark on this clone: A much larger clone differs from this one at a single base, so this may be a read error. The rearrangement joins TRBV6-4 to TRBJ1-2; possibly TRBD1 for D (6 bases). This CDR3 contains 13 residues. Germline values: CDR1 MRHNA, CDR2 SNTAGT. Trimming took off 5 bases at V and 2 bases at J, with 9 bases between the two ends. The CDR3 spells CASSRTENYGYTF. In DNA form, the CDR3 reads TGTGCCAGCAGTCGGACAGAAAACTATGGCTACACCTTC.

This clone is medium-sized within its sample. The chain links TRBV7-2 to TRBJ2-7, with D possibly being TRBD1 (6 bases). V lost 1 base to trimming and J lost 4 bases, with 11 bases between them. The germline V gene encodes CDR1 SGHTA and CDR2 FQGNSA. This CDR3 spans 14 amino acids. The CDR3 here is CASSLVSGDYEQYF. The CDR3 bases are TGTGCCAGCAGCTTAGTGTCAGGGGATTACGAGCAGTACTTC.

The chain is built from TRBV19 and TRBJ2-3; perhaps TRBD2 as D (5 bases). There are 12 residues in the CDR3. With 7 bases removed from V and 5 bases from J, the gap between germline ends came to 10 bases. CDR1 is LNHDA, CDR2 SQIVND, per germline (reference sequence). CDR3 in amino acids: CASNFRGDTQYF. The CDR3 DNA reads TGTGCCAGTAATTTTCGGGGAGATACGCAGTATTTT.

This clone was seen just once. J is TRBJ2-2 and V is TRBV5-4; 8 bases line up with TRBD1. The germline CDR1 and CDR2 sequences are SGHNT and YYREEE (reference sequence). V gave up 2 bases and J gave up 6 bases; unmatched junction bases: 9. The CDR3 is 16 residues long. The CDR3 nucleotides read TGTGCCAGCAGCTTCAGGGGGCTGGATTTCGCCGGGGAGCTGTTTTTT. This gives the protein CASSFRGLDFAGELFF.

This clone has a single count. The V call is TRBV30, the J call TRBJ1-4; no clear D. Germline CDR1 is GTSNPN and CDR2 is SVGIG (reference sequence). With 6 bases removed from V and 1 base from J, the gap between germline ends came to 21 bases. The CDR3 is 17 amino acids. CDR3: CACTFPVYSKTNEKLFF. CDR3 nucleotides: TGTGCCTGCACATTCCCGGTCTACTCGAAAACTAATGAAAAACTGTTTTTT.

The V and J genes are TRBV4-2 and TRBJ2-1, with 8 bases matching TRBD2. After removal of 0 bases from V and 4 bases from J, the junction contained 8 bases not matched to a gene. The CDR3 spans 17 residues. The germline V gene has CDR1 LGHNA and CDR2 YNFKEQ. The CDR3 nucleotides read TGTGCCAGCAGCCAAGATATAGGAGCGGGAGTTTACAATGAGCAGTTCTTC. This sequence encodes CASSQDIGAGVYNEQFF.

In its sample, this clone was seen a few times. The rearrangement links TRBV28 to TRBJ2-1; TRBD2 matches 11 bases. CDR3 length: 17 amino acids. Germline CDR1 is MDHEN and CDR2 is SYDVKM. J gave up 8 bases and V 4 bases, and 13 bases lay outside the gene matches. Written as DNA, the CDR3 is TGTGCCAGCAGTTCCTTTAGCGGGAGGGCCATTAGGGATGAGCAGTTCTTC. This translates into CASSSFSGRAIRDEQFF. The full variable domain, with the rest looked up from reference TRBV28 and TRBJ2-1, is DVKVTQSSRYLVKRTGEKVFLECVQDMDHENMFWYRQDPGLGLRLIYFSYDVKMKEKGDIPEGYSVSREKKERFSLILESASTNQTSMYLCASSSFSGRAIRDEQFFGPGTRLTVL.

The V call is TRBV30, the J call TRBJ2-3, with D perhaps being TRBD1 or TRBD2 (5 bases each). CDR3 length: 13 residues. The V gene's germline CDR1 is GTSNPN and CDR2 SVGIG (reference sequence). V was pared by 5 bases and J by 1 base, with 10 bases between. CDR3 loop: CAWARGGTDTQYF. CDR3 coding DNA: TGTGCCTGGGCGCGAGGGGGCACAGATACGCAGTATTTT.